Listed below are T cell receptor beta chains from one sample, sequenced in a study of technical replicates of blood from a handful of donors. Profiling relied on immunoSEQ multiplex PCR, and the TCRdb table lists in-frame clones only, not all of them. The sample shows about 68,000 clones, 95% to 98% of them seen only once. Sequencing input: T cells isolated from PBMCs. The receptors stem from a human donor in good health. The CDR3 runs from the conserved cysteine through the conserved F or W. Each record gives: D gene, V gene, clone size, J gene, CDR3 DNA, CDR3 protein. The D gene is left open where the match is weak. Only part of the rows carry a size: once, few, many, or a class if the clone is expanded.

-	TRBV30	-	TRBJ2-7	TGTGCCTGGAGGGAGGCCTACGAGCAGTACTTC	CAWREAYEQYF
TRBD2	TRBV4-2	-	TRBJ2-3	TGTGCCAGCAGCCCGGGAGGGGAAACAGATACGCAGTATTTT	CASSPGGETDTQYF
TRBD1	TRBV11-2	-	TRBJ2-5	TGTGCCAGCACCCGGGGAACAGGGGCGGGAGAGACCCAGTACTTC	CASTRGTGAGETQYF
-	TRBV4-2	-	TRBJ1-2	TGTGCCAGCAGCCAAGATCAGGTCGCGATTTATGGCTACACCTTC	CASSQDQVAIYGYTF
-	TRBV7-2	-	TRBJ1-1	TGTGCCAGCAGCTTAAGCCTTGAAGCTTTCTTT	CASSLSLEAFF
TRBD2	TRBV7-8	-	TRBJ2-4	TGTGCCAGCAGCTTAGTCGGCGGGAGGGCAGGAAACATTCAGTACTTC	CASSLVGGRAGNIQYF
-	TRBV5-6	-	TRBJ1-1	TGTGCCAGCAGCTTGGGAGGGAGCTGGAACACTGAAGCTTTCTTT	CASSLGGSWNTEAFF
-	TRBV19	-	TRBJ1-1	TGTGCCAGTAGTATGGGATCGGGGGTAATGAACACTGAAGCTTTCTTT	CASSMGSGVMNTEAFF
-	TRBV28	once	TRBJ2-1	TGTGCCAGCACTCTTAGCTCCTACAATGAGCAGTTCTTC	CASTLSSYNEQFF
-	TRBV29-1	-	TRBJ1-2	TGCAGCGTTTCGGGGGGAGCTAACTATGGCTACACCTTC	CSVSGGANYGYTF
TRBD1	TRBV6-6	-	TRBJ2-6	TGTGCCAGCCATTTCTACAGGGGATCAGGGGCCAACGTCCTGACTTTC	CASHFYRGSGANVLTF